A single sample is the source of the 13 T cell receptor beta chains below, sequenced in a study of shared clonotypes between healthy human individuals (dated by TCRdb to 2018 to 2020). Libraries were prepared through the immunoSEQ multiplex PCR assay. TCRdb limited this immuneACCESS table to in-frame rearrangements with V and J called. A share of clones is missing; checked studies link under half to unresolved V genes, and the rest is unexplained. This sample holds about 640,000 clones; approximately 79% were observed only once. Approximately 1.8% of the sample lies in the top ten. Sequenced: memory CD4+ T cells sorted from blood. This specimen's cell subset or site label, interpreted: CD45RA-negative fraction. These receptor sequences come from a woman aged 25 to 39 in good health.

The gene calls are TRBV9 and TRBJ1-1, with TRBD1 as a possible D gene (5 bases). This CDR3 region has 15 residues. CDR1 and CDR2 (germline): SGDLS, YYNGEE. V lost 3 bases to trimming and J lost 2 bases, with 14 bases between them. The CDR3 here is CASSGQGAANTEAFF. DNA of the CDR3: TGTGCCAGCAGCGGGCAAGGGGCGGCAAACACTGAAGCTTTCTTT.

The chain joins TRBV6-1 to TRBJ1-5; D gene uncertain. The CDR3 consists of 15 residues. Germline-derived CDR1 and CDR2 are MNHNS and SASEGT. Trimming took off 1 base at V and 0 bases at J, with 7 bases between the two ends. The CDR3 loop is CASSEVWGSNQPQHF. CDR3 DNA sequence: TGTGCCAGCAGTGAAGTATGGGGTAGCAATCAGCCCCAGCATTTT.

The chain is built from TRBV4-1 and TRBJ1-1, with a tentative D call TRBD1 (5 bases). The ends were cut back, 3 bases at V and 4 bases at J, with 18 bases in the middle. The CDR3 is 16 residues long. The germline gives CDR1 MGHRA, CDR2 YSYEKL. The CDR3: CASSHTPEVGATEAFF. CDR3 nucleotides: TGCGCCAGCAGCCACACCCCCGAGGTTGGGGCCACTGAAGCTTTCTTT.

The V call is TRBV25-1, the J call TRBJ2-5; 13 nucleotides line up with TRBD2. J was trimmed by 2 bases and V by 9 bases; bases with no gene match: 15. Germline loops: CDR1 MGHDK, CDR2 SYGVNS. The CDR3 has 18 amino acids. The chain's CDR3 is CASVSGTSGTILQETQYF. The CDR3 DNA reads TGTGCCAGTGTCTCCGGGACTAGCGGGACCATCTTACAAGAGACCCAGTACTTC.

The rearrangement uses TRBV5-1 and TRBJ1-2; 7 bases agree with TRBD1. V lost 1 base, J lost 4 bases, and 10 bases stayed unmatched. The germline CDR1 and CDR2 sequences are SGHRS and YFSETQ. The CDR3 spans 16 residues. CDR3 protein: CASSLSPQGVTYGYTF. CDR3 nucleotide sequence: TGCGCCAGCAGCTTGTCTCCCCAGGGGGTCACCTATGGCTACACCTTC. The full variable domain, rest sourced from reference TRBV5-1 and TRBJ1-2, is KAGVTQTPRYLIKTRGQQVTLSCSPISGHRSVSWYQQTPGQGLQFLFEYFSETQRNKGNFPGRFSGRQFSNSRSEMNVSTLELGDSALYLCASSLSPQGVTYGYTFGSGTRLTVV.

This clone was recorded once. V gene TRBV21-1 combines with J gene TRBJ2-7. TRBV21-1 is a known pseudogene. This CDR3 has 15 residues. CDR3 amino acids: CASGNSVRRINEQYF. For the CDR3, the DNA is TGTGCCAGCGGGAATTCAGTGAGGCGAATAAACGAGCAGTACTTC.

The chain carries TRBV19 and TRBJ2-2; D could derive from TRBD1 or TRBD2 (5 bases each). This CDR3 contains 16 residues. V dropped 7 bases and J dropped 8 bases, with 23 bases sitting between them. CDR1 is LNHDA, CDR2 SQIVND, per germline (reference sequence). CDR3 sequence: CASTYEGPPRAGELFF. The CDR3 nucleotides read TGTGCCAGTACCTACGAGGGGCCGCCAAGGGCTGGGGAGCTGTTTTTT.

The chain links TRBV18 to TRBJ2-7; D may be TRBD1 (6 bases). Trimming stripped 3 bases from V and 5 bases from J, with 14 bases between. The CDR3 contains 14 residues. CDR1 is KGHSH and CDR2 is LQKENI in the germline V gene. The CDR3 here is CASSPQGSGDEQYF. In DNA, the CDR3 is TGTGCCAGCTCACCCCAGGGGAGTGGGGACGAGCAGTACTTC. Looking up the rest from reference TRBV18 and TRBJ2-7 gives the full variable domain: NAGVMQNPRHLVRRRGQEARLRCSPMKGHSHVYWYRQLPEEGLKFMVYLQKENIIDESGMPKERFSAEFPKEGPSILRIQQVVRGDSAAYFCASSPQGSGDEQYFGPGTRLTVT.

The J gene is TRBJ2-5, the V gene TRBV28; weak D call: TRBD2 (5 bases). V lost 6 bases and J 3 bases, leaving 11 bases between the germline ends. The CDR3 runs 13 residues. Germline values: CDR1 MDHEN, CDR2 SYDVKM. The chain's CDR3 is CASRPDFKETQYF. The CDR3 region has the DNA TGTGCCAGCAGACCGGACTTTAAAGAGACCCAGTACTTC.

This rearrangement joins TRBV2 to TRBJ2-1, with 7 positions matching TRBD2. In germline, CDR1 is SNHLY, CDR2 FYNNEI. The CDR3 has 14 residues. The V segment lost 5 bases and the J segment 4 bases; nucleotides outside the gene matches: 5. The CDR3 reads CASSSSSGYNEQFF. The CDR3, as DNA: TGTGCCAGCAGTTCGAGTAGCGGGTACAATGAGCAGTTCTTC.

This clone was observed a few times. The chain is built from TRBV28 and TRBJ2-7; perhaps TRBD2 as D (7 bases). Germline lookup yields CDR1 MDHEN and CDR2 SYDVKM. The CDR3 is 13 residues long. V lost 9 bases and J 6 bases, leaving 18 bases between the germline ends. CDR3 nucleotides: TGTGCCAGTCAAGTCGGGGGGCCGGGCGAGCAGTACTTC. Translated: CASQVGGPGEQYF.

The chain carries TRBV5-6 and TRBJ2-3, with 9 bases lining up with TRBD2. V trimming: 1 base; J trimming: 0 bases; junction bases outside the gene matches: 6. The CDR3 consists of 17 residues. Germline V CDR1 and CDR2: SGHDT, YYEEEE. DNA for the CDR3: TGTGCCAGCAGCTTGATGGGACTAGCCTCTAGCACAGATACGCAGTATTTT. Translation gives CASSLMGLASSTDTQYF.

The chain carries TRBV27 and TRBJ2-1; 7 nucleotides line up with TRBD2. CDR3 length equals 14 residues. Trimming took 7 bases from V and 4 from J; bases not matched to a gene: 7. Germline CDR1 reads MNHEY; CDR2 reads SMNVEV (reference sequence). The CDR3 DNA is TGTGCCAGCACCTATTGGGGAGGGTACAATGAGCAGTTCTTC. Encoded protein: CASTYWGGYNEQFF.